This T cell receptor (beta chain) was captured by sequencing in a study of T cell responses to AZD1222 COVID-19 vaccine. Sequenced by immunoSEQ multiplex PCR; TCRdb stores in-frame clones only, minus some. The table has roughly 130,000 clones, 88% seen once; the top ten hold around a sixth. The V and J ends lost 7 bases and 2 bases, in that order; junction bases with no gene match: 5. Per germline, CDR1 MDHEN and CDR2 SYDVKM. The CDR3 is 14 amino acids. The sample in question was peripheral blood, obtained on day 0 of MenACWY control vaccination. This clonotype was obtained from an adult in good health. The V gene is TRBV28, the J gene TRBJ2-5, with 9 positions matching TRBD2. The CDR3 coding sequence is TGTGCCAGCAATGTAGCGGGGGTGCAAGAGACCCAGTACTTC. This encodes CASNVAGVQETQYF.